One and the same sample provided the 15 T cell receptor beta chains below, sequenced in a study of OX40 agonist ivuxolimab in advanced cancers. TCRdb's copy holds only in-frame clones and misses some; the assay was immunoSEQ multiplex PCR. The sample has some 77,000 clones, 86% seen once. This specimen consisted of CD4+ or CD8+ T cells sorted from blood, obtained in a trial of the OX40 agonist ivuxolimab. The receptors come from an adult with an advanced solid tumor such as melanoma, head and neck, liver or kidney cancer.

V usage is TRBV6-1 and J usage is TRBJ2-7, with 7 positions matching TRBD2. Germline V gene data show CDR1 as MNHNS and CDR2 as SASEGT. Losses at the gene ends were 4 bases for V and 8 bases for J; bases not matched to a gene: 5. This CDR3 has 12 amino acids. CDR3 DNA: TGTGCCAGCAGTGTCCGCGGGAGCCAGCAGTACTTC. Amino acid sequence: CASSVRGSQQYF.

This CDR3 is CASSLLFATSGSPYNEQFF. In DNA, the CDR3 is TGCGCCAGCAGCTTGTTGTTTGCAACTAGCGGGAGCCCCTACAATGAGCAGTTCTTC. The chain recombines TRBV5-1 with TRBJ2-1; 11 bases fit TRBD2. Trimming at V came to 1 base and at J to 2 bases, leaving 11 bases not matched to a gene. This CDR3 has 19 amino acids. Germline V gene sequence: CDR1 SGHRS, CDR2 YFSETQ.

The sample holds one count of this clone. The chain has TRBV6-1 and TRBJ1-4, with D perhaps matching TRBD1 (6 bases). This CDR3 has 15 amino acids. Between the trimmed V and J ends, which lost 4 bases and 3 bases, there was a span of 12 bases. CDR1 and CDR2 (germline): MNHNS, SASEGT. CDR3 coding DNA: TGTGCCAGCAGTGGGGGGCCGGTACCTAATGAAAAACTGTTTTTT. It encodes CASSGGPVPNEKLFF.

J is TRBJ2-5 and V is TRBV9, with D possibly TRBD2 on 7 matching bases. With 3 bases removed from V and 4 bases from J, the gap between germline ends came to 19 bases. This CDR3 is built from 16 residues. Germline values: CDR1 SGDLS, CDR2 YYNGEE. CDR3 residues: CASSATDAGAGETQYF. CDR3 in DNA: TGTGCCAGCAGCGCCACGGATGCGGGGGCAGGAGAGACCCAGTACTTC.

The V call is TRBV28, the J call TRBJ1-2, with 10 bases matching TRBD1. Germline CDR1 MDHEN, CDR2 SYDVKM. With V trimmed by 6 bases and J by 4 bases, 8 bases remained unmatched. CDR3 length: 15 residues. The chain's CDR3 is CASRLETGGSYGYTF. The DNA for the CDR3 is TGTGCCAGCAGGCTGGAGACAGGGGGCAGCTATGGCTACACCTTC.

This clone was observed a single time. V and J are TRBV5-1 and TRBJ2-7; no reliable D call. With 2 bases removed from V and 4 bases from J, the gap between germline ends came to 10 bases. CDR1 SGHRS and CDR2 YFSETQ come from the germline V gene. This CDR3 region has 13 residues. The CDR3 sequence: CASSLSGNYEQYF. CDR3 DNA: TGCGCCAGCAGCTTATCTGGAAATTACGAGCAGTACTTC.

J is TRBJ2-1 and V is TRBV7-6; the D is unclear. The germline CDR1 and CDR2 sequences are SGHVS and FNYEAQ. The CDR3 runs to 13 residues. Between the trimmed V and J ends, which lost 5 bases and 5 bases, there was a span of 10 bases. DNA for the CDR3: TGTGCCAGCAGCCTCGGATCCCACAATGAGCAGTTCTTC. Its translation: CASSLGSHNEQFF.

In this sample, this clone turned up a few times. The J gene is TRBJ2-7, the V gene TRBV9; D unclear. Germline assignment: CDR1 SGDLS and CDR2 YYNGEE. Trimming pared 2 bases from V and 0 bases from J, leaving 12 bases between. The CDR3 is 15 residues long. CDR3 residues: CASSVYPDSSYEQYF. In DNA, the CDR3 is TGTGCCAGCAGCGTTTACCCTGATAGCTCCTACGAGCAGTACTTC.

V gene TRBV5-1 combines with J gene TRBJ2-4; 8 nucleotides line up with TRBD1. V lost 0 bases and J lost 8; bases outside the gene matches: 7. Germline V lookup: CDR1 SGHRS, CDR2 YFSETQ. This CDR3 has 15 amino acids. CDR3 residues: CASSLGRGRVDIQYF. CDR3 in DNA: TGCGCCAGCAGCTTGGGCAGGGGGCGCGTAGACATTCAGTACTTC.

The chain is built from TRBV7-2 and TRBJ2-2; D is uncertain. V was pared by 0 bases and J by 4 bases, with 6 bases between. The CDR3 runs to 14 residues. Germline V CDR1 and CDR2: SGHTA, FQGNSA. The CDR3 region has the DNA TGTGCCAGCAGCTTAGCCCCGGGCACCGGGGAGCTGTTTTTT. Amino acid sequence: CASSLAPGTGELFF.

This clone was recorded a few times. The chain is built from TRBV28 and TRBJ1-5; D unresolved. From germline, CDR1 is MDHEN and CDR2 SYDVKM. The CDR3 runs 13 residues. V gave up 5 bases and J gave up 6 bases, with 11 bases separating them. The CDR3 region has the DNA TGTGCCAGCAGTGGCGGTGAGGGTCAGCCCCAGCATTTT. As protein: CASSGGEGQPQHF.

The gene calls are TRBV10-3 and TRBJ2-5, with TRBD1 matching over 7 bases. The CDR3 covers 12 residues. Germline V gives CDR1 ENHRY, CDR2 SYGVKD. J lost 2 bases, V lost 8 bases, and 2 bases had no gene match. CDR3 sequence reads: CAIGGQQETQYF. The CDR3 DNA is TGTGCCATCGGGGGACAGCAAGAGACCCAGTACTTC.

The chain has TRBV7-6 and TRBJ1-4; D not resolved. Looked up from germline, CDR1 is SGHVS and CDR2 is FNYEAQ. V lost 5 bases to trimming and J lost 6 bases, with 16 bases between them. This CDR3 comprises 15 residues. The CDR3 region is CASSPRTATDEKLFF. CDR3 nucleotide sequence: TGTGCCAGCAGCCCTCGGACTGCCACGGATGAAAAACTGTTTTTT.

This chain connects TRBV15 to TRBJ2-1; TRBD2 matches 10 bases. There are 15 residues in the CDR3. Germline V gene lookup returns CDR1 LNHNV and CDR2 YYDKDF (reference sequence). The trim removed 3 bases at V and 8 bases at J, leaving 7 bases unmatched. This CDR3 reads CATSSSYLAGDEQFF. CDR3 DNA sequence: TGTGCCACCAGCAGCTCATACCTAGCGGGAGATGAGCAGTTCTTC.

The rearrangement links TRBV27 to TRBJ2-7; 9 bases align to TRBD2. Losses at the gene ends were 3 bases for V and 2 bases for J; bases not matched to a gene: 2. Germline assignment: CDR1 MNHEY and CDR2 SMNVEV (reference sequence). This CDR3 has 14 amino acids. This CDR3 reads CASSFLAGTYEQYF. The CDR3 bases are TGTGCCAGCAGTTTTCTAGCGGGGACCTACGAGCAGTACTTC.